This TCR beta chain is drawn from a study of cytomegalovirus exposure and HLA in healthy donors. The method was immunoSEQ multiplex PCR; TCRdb's version includes in-frame clones alone and lacks a portion of them. In the table there are more than 85,000 clones, about 95% of which are singletons. The CDR3 covers 15 residues. The V gene's germline CDR1 is MGHRA and CDR2 YSYEKL. The V gene end was trimmed by 4 bases and the J gene end by 3 bases; junction bases not matched to a gene: 7. Study-level results: Per published reports, the classifier diagnosed cytomegalovirus status with high specificity and sensitivity.

Regarding this clone: Its antigen is not known.

The genes are TRBV4-1 and TRBJ1-2; 8 nucleotides agree with TRBD1. The clonotype comes from a woman aged 18-30 years in good health and CMV-seronegative. Sequenced: PBMCs. The DNA of the CDR3 is TGCGCCAGCAGCCGGGCCCACAGGGGGGACTATGGCTACACCTTC. Protein product: CASSRAHRGDYGYTF.